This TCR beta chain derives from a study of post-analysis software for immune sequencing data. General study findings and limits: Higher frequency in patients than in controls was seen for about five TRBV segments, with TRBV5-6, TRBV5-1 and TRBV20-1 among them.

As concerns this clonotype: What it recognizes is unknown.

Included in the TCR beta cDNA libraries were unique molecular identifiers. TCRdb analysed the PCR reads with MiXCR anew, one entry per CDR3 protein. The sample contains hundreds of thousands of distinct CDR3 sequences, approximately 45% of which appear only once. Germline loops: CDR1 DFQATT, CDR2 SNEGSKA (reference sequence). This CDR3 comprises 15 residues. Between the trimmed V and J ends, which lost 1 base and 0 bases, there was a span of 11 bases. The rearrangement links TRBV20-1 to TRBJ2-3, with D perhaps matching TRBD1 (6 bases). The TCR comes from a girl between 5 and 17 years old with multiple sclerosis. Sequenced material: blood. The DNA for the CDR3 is TGCAGTGCTAGAGTGGGGGCAGATAGCACAGATACGCAGTATTTT. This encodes CSARVGADSTDTQYF.